This TCR beta chain stems from a study of shared T cell receptors in the human thymus. The data were produced by immunoSEQ multiplex PCR, yet TCRdb's version contains in-frame clones alone and is incomplete. Of approximately 730,000 clones detected, roughly 88% appear once; the ten largest clones hold roughly 0.01%. Germline CDR1 reads SGHRS; CDR2 reads YFSETQ. Between the trimmed V and J ends, which lost 0 bases and 1 base, there was a span of 7 bases. The CDR3 runs to 14 residues. In addition, the sample was reused for a study of human thymus T cells.

The origin of this receptor is a girl less than two years old with a congenital heart defect. The material sequenced was thymocytes. This sequence joins TRBV5-1 and TRBJ2-5; D not certain. DNA of the CDR3: TGCGCCAGCAGCTTGGCGAGGAGCCAAGAGACCCAGTACTTC. This gives the protein CASSLARSQETQYF.